Listed here are 9 T cell receptor beta chains from one sample, sequenced in a study of regulatory T cells in long-lasting Graves disease. As to time point: newly diagnosed GD, antithyroid drugs for less than 3 months. Generation of the TCR library employed RNA extracted from PBMCs. TCR beta libraries were built with iRepertoire HTBI primers and Arm-PCR of CDR3 regions. MiXCR, applied by TCRdb to the multiplex PCR reads, yields one record per CDR3 protein. Here the sample spans about 320,000 distinct CDR3 sequences, 15% to 20% being singletons. The specimen was peripheral blood mononuclear cells (PBMCs), collected at new diagnosis, from a patient treated with antithyroid drugs. These receptor sequences come from a female donor with Graves disease.

This clonotype came up many times. The rearrangement joins TRBV9 to TRBJ2-1; possible D gene TRBD2, 6 bases. With 2 bases removed from V and 5 bases from J, the gap between germline ends came to 14 bases. The CDR3 consists of 15 residues. Germline values: CDR1 SGDLS, CDR2 YYNGEE. CDR3 sequence (DNA): TGTGCCAGCAGCGTGGCCGGAGGGAGCCACAATGAGCAGTTCTTC. Encoded protein: CASSVAGGSHNEQFF.

Many counts were recorded for this clonotype. The V gene is TRBV28, the J gene TRBJ1-5, with D tentatively TRBD1 (6 bases). CDR1 is MDHEN and CDR2 is SYDVKM in the germline V gene. The V and J ends lost 7 bases and 2 bases respectively, with 9 bases between them. This CDR3 is 13 amino acids long. The CDR3 sequence: CASKAGGNQPQHF. As DNA, the CDR3 is TGTGCCAGCAAGGCAGGGGGCAATCAGCCCCAGCATTTT.

In its sample, this clonotype was seen a few times. The genes are TRBV20-1 and TRBJ2-2, with 7 positions matching TRBD1. Per the germline V gene, CDR1 is DFQATT and CDR2 is SNEGSKA (reference sequence). The CDR3 covers 14 residues. V lost 5 bases to trimming and J lost 6 bases; unmatched junction nucleotides: 9. As DNA, the CDR3 is TGCAGTGCTGTCTACCCGGGGACAGCCGGGGAGCTGTTTTTT. It is translated as CSAVYPGTAGELFF.

This clonotype was observed many times. The chain joins TRBV29-1 to TRBJ1-3; possibly TRBD1 for D (5 bases). The CDR3 extends over 14 amino acids. CDR1 and CDR2 (germline): SQVTM, ANQGSEA. Between the trimmed V and J ends, which lost 5 bases and 0 bases, there was a span of 11 bases. The CDR3 loop reads CSVSPGFSGNTIYF. The CDR3 DNA reads as TGCAGCGTTTCTCCAGGGTTCTCTGGAAACACCATATATTTT.

Comment on this clonotype: A read error is possible here, since a much larger clone lies one base away. The rearrangement joins TRBV2 to TRBJ2-3, with D possibly TRBD2 on 5 matching bases. Germline V gives CDR1 SNHLY, CDR2 FYNNEI. This CDR3 region has 14 residues. For the CDR3, the DNA is TGTGACAGCCGGGATCTCGGGTCCACAGATACGCAGTATTTT. It encodes CDSRDLGSTDTQYF.

This clonotype came up many times. The V call is TRBV28, the J call TRBJ1-5; D is uncertain. V dropped 5 bases and J dropped 4 bases, with 15 bases sitting between them. The CDR3 is made up of 15 amino acids. Germline V gene sequence: CDR1 MDHEN, CDR2 SYDVKM. In DNA, the CDR3 is TGTGCCAGCAGTACGACAAGGGATCGGAATCAGCCCCAGCATTTT. This encodes CASSTTRDRNQPQHF.

CDR3 region: CASSLTGAERDTQYF. The CDR3 coding sequence is TGTGCCAGCAGCTTAACCGGCGCGGAGAGGGATACGCAGTATTTT. This chain joins TRBV7-3 and TRBJ2-3; D is unresolved. CDR3 length equals 15 residues. Germline CDR1 is SGHTA and CDR2 is FQGTGA. V was clipped by 0 bases and J by 6 bases, with 13 bases between them.

There are a few counts of this clonotype. A read error may be the cause here, since a much bigger clone is one base away. The J gene is TRBJ2-3, the V gene TRBV14; possible D gene TRBD1, 5 bases. Trimming removed 3 bases from V and 2 bases from J, with 6 bases in between. Germline loops: CDR1 SGHDN, CDR2 FVKESK. The CDR3 totals 13 residues. The CDR3 spells CASSQTATDTQYF. DNA of the CDR3: TGTGCCAGCAGCCAGACAGCCACAGATACGCAGTATTTT. Variable domain in full (rest from reference TRBV14 and TRBJ2-3): EAGVTQFPSHSVIEKGQTVTLRCDPISGHDNLYWYRRVMGKEIKFLLHFVKESKQDESGMPNNRFLAERTGGTYSTLKVQPAELEDSGVYFCASSQTATDTQYFGPGTRLTVL.

This clonotype occurred a few times. A read error may explain this, as a much larger clone is one base away. This chain connects TRBV11-1 to TRBJ2-7; 7 nucleotides match TRBD1. The CDR3 totals 14 residues. CDR1 is SGHAT, CDR2 FQDESV, per germline (reference sequence). CDR3 nucleotide sequence: TGTGCCAGCGGCTTAGACAGGGACTCCTACGAGCAGTACTTC. This gives the protein CASGLDRDSYEQYF.